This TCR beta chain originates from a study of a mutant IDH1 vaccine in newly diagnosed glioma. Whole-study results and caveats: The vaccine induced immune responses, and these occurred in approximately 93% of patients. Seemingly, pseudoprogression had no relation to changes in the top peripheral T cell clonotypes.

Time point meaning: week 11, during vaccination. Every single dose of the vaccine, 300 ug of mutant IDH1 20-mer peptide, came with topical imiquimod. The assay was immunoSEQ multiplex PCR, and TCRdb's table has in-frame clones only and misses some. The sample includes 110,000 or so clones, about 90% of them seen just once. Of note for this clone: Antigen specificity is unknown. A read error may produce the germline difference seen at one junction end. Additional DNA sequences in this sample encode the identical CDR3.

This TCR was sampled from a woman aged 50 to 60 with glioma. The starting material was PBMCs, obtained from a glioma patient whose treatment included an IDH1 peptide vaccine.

The CDR3, as DNA: TGCGCTAGCAGCCCCTCGGCAGGGGGATTATACGAGCAGTACTTC. Translated, it gives CASSPSAGGLYEQYF. This chain links TRBV7-7 with TRBJ2-7, with 7 bases lining up with TRBD1. Germline CDR1 reads SSHAT; CDR2 reads FNYEAQ (reference sequence). The CDR3 runs to 15 residues.